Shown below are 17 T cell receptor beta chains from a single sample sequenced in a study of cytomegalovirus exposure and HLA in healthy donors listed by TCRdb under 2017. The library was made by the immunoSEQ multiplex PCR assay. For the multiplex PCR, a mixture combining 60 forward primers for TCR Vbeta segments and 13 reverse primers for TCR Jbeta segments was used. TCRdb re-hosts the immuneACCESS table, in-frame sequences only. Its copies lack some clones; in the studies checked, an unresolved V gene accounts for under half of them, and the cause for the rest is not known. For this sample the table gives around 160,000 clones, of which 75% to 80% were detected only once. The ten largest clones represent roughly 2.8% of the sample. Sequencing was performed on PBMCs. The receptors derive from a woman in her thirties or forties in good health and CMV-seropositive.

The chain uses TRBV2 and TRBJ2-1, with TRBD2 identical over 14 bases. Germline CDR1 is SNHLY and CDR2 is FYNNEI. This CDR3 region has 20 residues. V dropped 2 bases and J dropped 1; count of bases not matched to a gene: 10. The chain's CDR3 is CASSELGLAGVRGSYNEQFF. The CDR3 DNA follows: TGTGCCAGCAGTGAATTGGGACTAGCGGGAGTTAGGGGATCCTACAATGAGCAGTTCTTC.

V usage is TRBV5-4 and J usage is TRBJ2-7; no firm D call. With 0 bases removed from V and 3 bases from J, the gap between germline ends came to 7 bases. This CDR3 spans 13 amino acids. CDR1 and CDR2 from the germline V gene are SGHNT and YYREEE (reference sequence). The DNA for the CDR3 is TGTGCCAGCAGCTTGGGCAGCGACTACGAGCAGTACTTC. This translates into CASSLGSDYEQYF.

This CDR3 reads CASTEQVNTEAFF. In DNA, the CDR3 is TGTGCCAGCACTGAGCAGGTGAACACTGAAGCTTTCTTT. V is TRBV2 and J is TRBJ1-1; D is unclear. The CDR3 runs 13 residues. Germline V gene lookup returns CDR1 SNHLY and CDR2 FYNNEI. Deletions cut 7 bases from V and 0 bases from J, with 9 bases between.

The CDR3 here is CASSPPGLAGRYEQYF. CDR3 sequence (DNA): TGTGCCAGCAGCCCTCCGGGACTAGCGGGACGCTACGAGCAGTACTTC. The chain joins TRBV14 to TRBJ2-7; 13 nucleotides line up with TRBD2. The CDR3 is 16 residues long. V gave up 4 bases and J gave up 3 bases; unmatched junction bases: 6. Germline V CDR1 and CDR2: SGHDN, FVKESK.

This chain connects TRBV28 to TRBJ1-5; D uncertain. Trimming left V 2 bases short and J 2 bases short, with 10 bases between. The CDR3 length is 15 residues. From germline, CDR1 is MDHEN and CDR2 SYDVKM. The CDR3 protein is CASSLGGYGNQPQHF. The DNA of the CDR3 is TGTGCCAGCAGTTTAGGAGGGTACGGCAATCAGCCCCAGCATTTT.

CDR3 nucleotide sequence: TGTGCCAGCAGCATGGGACAGGTGAACACTGAAGCTTTCTTT. As protein: CASSMGQVNTEAFF. The chain links TRBV9 to TRBJ1-1; 8 bases align to TRBD1. Germline V CDR1 and CDR2: SGDLS, YYNGEE. Trimming took 4 bases from V and 0 from J; bases not matched to a gene: 2. The CDR3 totals 14 residues.

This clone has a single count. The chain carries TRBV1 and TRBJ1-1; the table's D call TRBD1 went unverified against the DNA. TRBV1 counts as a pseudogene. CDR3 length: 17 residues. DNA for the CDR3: TGCACCAGCAGCCAAGTACGGCAGGGGGCAGTGAACACTGAAGCTTTCTTT. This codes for CTSSQVRQGAVNTEAFF.

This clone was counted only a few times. DNA of the CDR3: TGCGCCAGCAGCTTACAGGGGGCGAGTAGGGAGACCCAGTACTTC. This gives the protein CASSLQGASRETQYF. J is TRBJ2-5 and V is TRBV5-1, with TRBD1 identical over 9 bases. Trimming took 2 bases from V and 5 from J; bases not matched to a gene: 7. Germline V gene lookup returns CDR1 SGHRS and CDR2 YFSETQ. This CDR3 has 15 residues.

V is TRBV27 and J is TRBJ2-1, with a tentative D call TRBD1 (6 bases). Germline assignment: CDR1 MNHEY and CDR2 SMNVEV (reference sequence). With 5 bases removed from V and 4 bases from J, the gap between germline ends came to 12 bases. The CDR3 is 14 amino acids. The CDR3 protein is CASSGGRKYNEQFF. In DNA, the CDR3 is TGTGCCAGCAGTGGGGGCCGAAAATACAATGAGCAGTTCTTC.

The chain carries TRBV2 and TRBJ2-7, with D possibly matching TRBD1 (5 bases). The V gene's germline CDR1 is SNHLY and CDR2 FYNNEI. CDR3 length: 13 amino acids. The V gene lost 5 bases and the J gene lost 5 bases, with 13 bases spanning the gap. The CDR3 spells CASSRRREDEQYF. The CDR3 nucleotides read TGTGCCAGCAGTCGCCGCAGGGAAGACGAGCAGTACTTC.

The CDR3 nucleotides read TGTGCCAGCAGTCCCGCTAGCGGGGGGGTCTACGAGCAGTACTTC. It encodes CASSPASGGVYEQYF. The chain carries TRBV6-5 and TRBJ2-7, with 12 positions matching TRBD2. The germline gives CDR1 MNHEY, CDR2 SVGAGI. V shed 5 bases and J 3 bases; nucleotides not matched to a gene: 5. The CDR3 sequence is 15 residues long.

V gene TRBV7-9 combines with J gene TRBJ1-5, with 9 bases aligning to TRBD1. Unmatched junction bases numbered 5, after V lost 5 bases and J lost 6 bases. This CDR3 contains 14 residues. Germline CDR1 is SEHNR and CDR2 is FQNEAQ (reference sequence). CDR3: CASSPGTGSQPQHF. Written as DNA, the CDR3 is TGTGCCAGCAGCCCCGGGACAGGGAGTCAGCCCCAGCATTTT.

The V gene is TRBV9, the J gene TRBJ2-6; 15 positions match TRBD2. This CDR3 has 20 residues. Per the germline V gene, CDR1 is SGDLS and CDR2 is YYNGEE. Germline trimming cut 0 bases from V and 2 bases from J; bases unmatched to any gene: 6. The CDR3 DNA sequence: TGTGCCAGCAGCGTAGGCGCAGGACTAGCGGGAGGGCCTGGGGCCAACGTCCTGACTTTC. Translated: CASSVGAGLAGGPGANVLTF. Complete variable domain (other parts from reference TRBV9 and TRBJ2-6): DSGVTQTPKHLITATGQRVTLRCSPRSGDLSVYWYQQSLDQGLQFLIQYYNGEERAKGNILERFSAQQFPDLHSELNLSSLELGDSALYFCASSVGAGLAGGPGANVLTFGAGSRLTVL.

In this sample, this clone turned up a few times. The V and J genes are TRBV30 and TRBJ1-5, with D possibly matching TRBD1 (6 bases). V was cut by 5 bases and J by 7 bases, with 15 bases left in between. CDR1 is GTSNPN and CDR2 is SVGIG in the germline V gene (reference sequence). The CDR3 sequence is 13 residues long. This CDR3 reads CAWARGTEQPQHF. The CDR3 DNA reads TGTGCCTGGGCAAGGGGGACCGAACAGCCCCAGCATTTT.

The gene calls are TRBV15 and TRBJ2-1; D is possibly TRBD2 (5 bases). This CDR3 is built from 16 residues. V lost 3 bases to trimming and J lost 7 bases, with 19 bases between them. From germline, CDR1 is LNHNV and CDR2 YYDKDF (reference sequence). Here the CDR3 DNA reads TGTGCCACCAGCAGCCCCCCGGGAATCTCGCGGAATGAGCAGTTCTTC. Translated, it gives CATSSPPGISRNEQFF. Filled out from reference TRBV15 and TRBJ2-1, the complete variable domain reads DAMVIQNPRYQVTQFGKPVTLSCSQTLNHNVMYWYQQKSSQAPKLLFHYYDKDFNNEADTPDNFQSRRPNTSFCFLDIRSPGLGDTAMYLCATSSPPGISRNEQFFGPGTRLTVL.

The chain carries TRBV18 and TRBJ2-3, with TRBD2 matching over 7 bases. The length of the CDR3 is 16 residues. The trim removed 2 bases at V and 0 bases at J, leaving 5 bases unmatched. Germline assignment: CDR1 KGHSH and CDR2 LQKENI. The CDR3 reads CASSPSLAESTDTQYF. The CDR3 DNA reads TGTGCCAGCTCACCAAGCCTAGCGGAGAGCACAGATACGCAGTATTTT.

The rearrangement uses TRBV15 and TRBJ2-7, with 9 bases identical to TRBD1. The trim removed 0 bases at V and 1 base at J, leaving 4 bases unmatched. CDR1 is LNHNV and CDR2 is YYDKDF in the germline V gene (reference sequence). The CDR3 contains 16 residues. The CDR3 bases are TGTGCCACCAGCAGAGAGACCGGGACAGGGTCCTACGAGCAGTACTTC. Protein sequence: CATSRETGTGSYEQYF.